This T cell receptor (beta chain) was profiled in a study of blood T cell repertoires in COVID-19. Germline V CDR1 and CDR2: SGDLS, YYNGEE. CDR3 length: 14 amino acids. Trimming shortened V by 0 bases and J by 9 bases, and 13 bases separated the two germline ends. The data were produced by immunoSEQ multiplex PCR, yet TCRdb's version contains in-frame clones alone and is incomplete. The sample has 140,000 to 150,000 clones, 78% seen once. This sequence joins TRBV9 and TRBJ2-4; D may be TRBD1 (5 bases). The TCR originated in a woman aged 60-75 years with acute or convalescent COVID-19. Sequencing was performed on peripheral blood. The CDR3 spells CASSVERGMGIQYF. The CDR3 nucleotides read TGTGCCAGCAGCGTAGAAAGGGGAATGGGCATTCAGTACTTC.